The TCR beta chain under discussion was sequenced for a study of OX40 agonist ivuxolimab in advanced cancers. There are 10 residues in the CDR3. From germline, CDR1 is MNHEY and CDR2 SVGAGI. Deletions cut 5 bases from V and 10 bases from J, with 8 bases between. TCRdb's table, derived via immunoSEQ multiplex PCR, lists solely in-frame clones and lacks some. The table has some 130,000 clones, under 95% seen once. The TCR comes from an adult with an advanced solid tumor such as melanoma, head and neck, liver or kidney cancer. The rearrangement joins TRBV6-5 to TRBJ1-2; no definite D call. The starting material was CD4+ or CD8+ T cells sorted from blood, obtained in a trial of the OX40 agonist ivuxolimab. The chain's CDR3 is CASSRGVYTF. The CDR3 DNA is TGTGCCAGCAGTCGCGGAGTCTACACCTTC.